The next 27 T cell receptor beta chains were all read from a single sample in a study of memory CD4+ T cells and cytomegalovirus serostatus. Single viable CD3+CD4+CD8-CD45RO+ cells were sorted as the memory CD4+ T cells. The method was immunoSEQ multiplex PCR; TCRdb's version includes in-frame clones alone and lacks a portion of them. This sample has 30,000 to 40,000 clones, with 70% to 85% found just once. Sequenced: memory CD4+ T cells from blood. These TCRs come from an adult in good health and CMV-seropositive.

This clone is termed medium-sized. V gene TRBV6-5 combines with J gene TRBJ2-1; maybe TRBD1 (5 bases). Germline V lookup: CDR1 MNHEY, CDR2 SVGAGI. This CDR3 is 11 amino acids long. V was cut by 6 bases and J by 10 bases, with 10 bases left in between. The CDR3 DNA follows: TGTGCCAGCAGCCAGGGTCAAGAGCAGTTCTTC. Its protein product is CASSQGQEQFF.

The chain joins TRBV5-6 to TRBJ2-7; D ambiguous. The CDR3 sequence is 16 residues long. The germline V and J ends were trimmed by 0 bases and 4 bases, with 17 bases remaining between them. Germline loops: CDR1 SGHDT, CDR2 YYEEEE. The CDR3 coding sequence is TGTGCCAGCAGCTTGGCCAATGGATATCAGATTTACGAGCAGTACTTC. Protein: CASSLANGYQIYEQYF.

The chain uses TRBV6-5 and TRBJ2-7; maybe TRBD1 (6 bases). CDR3 length: 13 residues. V dropped 7 bases and J dropped 2 bases, with 12 bases sitting between them. Per the germline V gene, CDR1 is MNHEY and CDR2 is SVGAGI. The CDR3: CASKGELTYEQYF. The CDR3 bases are TGTGCCAGCAAGGGGGAATTGACCTACGAGCAGTACTTC.

V usage is TRBV15 and J usage is TRBJ1-5; a possible D gene is TRBD1 (5 bases). Per germline, CDR1 LNHNV and CDR2 YYDKDF (reference sequence). This CDR3 contains 13 residues. V gave up 9 bases and J gave up 4 bases, with 13 bases separating them. CDR3 sequence (DNA): TGTGCCACTCAATGGGGGGAAAATCAGCCCCAGCATTTT. Protein sequence: CATQWGENQPQHF.

The chain couples TRBV4-2 to TRBJ2-2, with TRBD2 matching over 8 bases. V lost 1 base, J lost 4 bases, and 8 bases stayed unmatched. CDR3 length: 17 residues. In germline, CDR1 is LGHNA, CDR2 YNFKEQ. Written as DNA, the CDR3 is TGTGCCAGCAGCCAAGTCAGCGGGGGACGCCCCACCGGGGAGCTGTTTTTT. This sequence encodes CASSQVSGGRPTGELFF.

This clone was counted between two and nine times. The conserved closing phenylalanine or tryptophan is absent in this CDR3, likely reflecting a read error. The DNA is omitted, as the CDR3 cannot be located on it reliably, and the CDR3 follows TCRdb's listing. This chain joins TRBV28 and TRBJ1-5; the DNA was not compared with TRBD1, the D call given in the table. Germline values: CDR1 MDHEN, CDR2 SYDVKM. Termini included, the CDR3 measures 13 amino acids. The CDR3 reads CASSSAYRDPVWI.

The chain employs TRBV14 and TRBJ2-7, with 9 bases lining up with TRBD1. Germline values: CDR1 SGHDN, CDR2 FVKESK. There are 13 residues in the CDR3. Trimming cost V 2 bases and J 12 bases; bases outside gene matches: 8. The CDR3 DNA reads TGTGCCAGCAGCCAACCCAGACAGGGGGAACCGTACTTC. The encoded protein is CASSQPRQGEPYF.

A few counts support this clone. The chain uses TRBV5-4 and TRBJ2-5; possibly TRBD1 for D (5 bases). The CDR3 covers 15 residues. Trimming stripped 1 base from V and 2 bases from J, with 12 bases between. Germline loops: CDR1 SGHNT, CDR2 YYREEE (reference sequence). CDR3 bases: TGTGCCAGCAGCTTGATGTGGGGCTCACAAGAGACCCAGTACTTC. It is translated as CASSLMWGSQETQYF.

The chain employs TRBV5-8 and TRBJ2-1; 11 bases line up with TRBD2. Trimming cost V 4 bases and J 5 bases; bases outside gene matches: 2. The CDR3 length is 14 residues. Looked up from germline, CDR1 is SGHTS and CDR2 is YDEGEE. The DNA of the CDR3 is TGTGCCAGCAGCCCGGGACTAGCGGACAATGAGCAGTTCTTC. This codes for CASSPGLADNEQFF.

The chain joins TRBV19 to TRBJ2-5; the match to TRBD1 covers 8 bases. The CDR3 contains 15 residues. The germline V gene encodes CDR1 LNHDA and CDR2 SQIVND (reference sequence). Germline trimming cut 5 bases from V and 2 bases from J; bases unmatched to any gene: 7. CDR3 loop: CASSAGTGFQETQYF. The CDR3 DNA sequence: TGTGCCAGTAGTGCCGGGACAGGATTTCAAGAGACCCAGTACTTC.

The chain carries TRBV5-8 and TRBJ1-2; D uncertain. V lost 7 bases to trimming and J lost 8 bases, with 15 bases between them. The CDR3 has 12 residues. CDR1 SGHTS and CDR2 YDEGEE come from the germline V gene. The CDR3 DNA reads TGTGCCAGCGGTCCTTTTAACTTGGGCTACACCTTC. Its translation: CASGPFNLGYTF.

By share, this clone counts as medium-sized (0.01 to 0.1%). The chain employs TRBV15 and TRBJ2-1; D is undetermined. Germline-derived CDR1 and CDR2 are LNHNV and YYDKDF (reference sequence). The germline V and J ends were trimmed by 1 base and 2 bases, with 6 bases remaining between them. The CDR3 extends over 14 amino acids. The CDR3 bases are TGTGCCACCAGCAGAGCATTGCCCTACAATGAGCAGTTCTTC. Protein: CATSRALPYNEQFF. The whole variable domain, filled in from reference TRBV15 and TRBJ2-1, reads DAMVIQNPRYQVTQFGKPVTLSCSQTLNHNVMYWYQQKSSQAPKLLFHYYDKDFNNEADTPDNFQSRRPNTSFCFLDIRSPGLGDTAMYLCATSRALPYNEQFFGPGTRLTVL.

This clone was observed a single time. The chain couples TRBV5-1 to TRBJ1-2; 8 nucleotides agree with TRBD1. Germline CDR1 SGHRS, CDR2 YFSETQ. This CDR3 is 15 amino acids long. V gave up 0 bases and J gave up 7 bases; unmatched junction bases: 8. In DNA form, the CDR3 reads TGCGCCAGCAGCTTGGGGGGACAGGACATCGGTGGCTACACCTTC. Its translation is CASSLGGQDIGGYTF.

The chain uses TRBV11-3 and TRBJ2-7; D assignment may be TRBD1 or TRBD2 (5 bases each). CDR1 is SGHNT and CDR2 is YENEEA in the germline V gene. V lost 5 bases and J lost 2, with 13 bases in between. This CDR3 is 14 amino acids long. This CDR3 reads CASSPTGTTYEQYF. CDR3 nucleotide sequence: TGTGCCAGCAGCCCTACCGGGACCACCTACGAGCAGTACTTC. The variable domain in full, completed from reference TRBV11-3 and TRBJ2-7, reads EAGVVQSPRYKIIEKKQPVAFWCNPISGHNTLYWYLQNLGQGPELLIRYENEEAVDDSQLPKDRFSAERLKGVDSTLKIQPAELGDSAVYLCASSPTGTTYEQYFGPGTRLTVT.

By its share, this clone is medium-sized. The V and J genes are TRBV4-2 and TRBJ2-7; tentative D call: TRBD2 (5 bases). This CDR3 spans 16 amino acids. Looked up from germline, CDR1 is LGHNA and CDR2 is YNFKEQ. V lost 6 bases, J lost 4 bases, and 22 bases lay in between. CDR3 region: CASRPQSTGMGYEQYF. CDR3 nucleotides: TGTGCCAGCAGACCCCAGAGCACGGGGATGGGTTACGAGCAGTACTTC.

Only a few counts were recorded for this clone. The chain links TRBV27 to TRBJ2-7, with TRBD2 matching over 10 bases. The CDR3 extends over 15 amino acids. Per germline, CDR1 MNHEY and CDR2 SMNVEV (reference sequence). Trimming removed 1 base from V and 9 bases from J; junction bases left unmatched: 9. CDR3 loop: CASSLLASGGLSQYF. The CDR3 nucleotides read TGTGCCAGCAGTTTATTGGCTAGCGGGGGCCTGTCGCAGTACTTC.

This rearrangement joins TRBV4-3 to TRBJ1-1; the D gene is possibly TRBD1 (6 bases). V lost 5 bases and J 3 bases, leaving 22 bases between the germline ends. Germline V gives CDR1 LGHNA, CDR2 YSLEER. The CDR3 spans 17 residues. The DNA of the CDR3 is TGCGCCAGCAGCGGGGGCATCGGGGGGCGTGGGTACACTGAAGCTTTCTTT. Its protein product is CASSGGIGGRGYTEAFF.

The CDR3 nucleotides are TGTGCCAGCCGGCAGGGGTCTAGCTCTGGGGCCAACGTCCTGACTTTC. Encoded protein: CASRQGSSSGANVLTF. The rearrangement links TRBV2 to TRBJ2-6; tentative D call: TRBD1 (6 bases). Trimming removed 8 bases from V and 0 bases from J, with 14 bases in between. From germline, CDR1 is SNHLY and CDR2 FYNNEI. The CDR3 is 16 amino acids.

In this sample, this clone turned up a few times. The rearrangement joins TRBV6-1 to TRBJ2-7; D is uncertain. The CDR3 totals 13 residues. Germline lookup yields CDR1 MNHNS and CDR2 SASEGT. The V gene lost 5 bases and the J gene lost 6 bases, with 14 bases spanning the gap. CDR3 nucleotides: TGTGCCAGCAGTCTTGACGACTCTCTCGAGCAGTACTTC. This translates into CASSLDDSLEQYF.

The rearrangement links TRBV5-6 to TRBJ2-1; D unresolved. There are 16 residues in the CDR3. Deletions cut 2 bases from V and 7 bases from J, with 19 bases between. The germline V gene has CDR1 SGHDT and CDR2 YYEEEE. The CDR3 coding sequence is TGTGCCAGCAGCTTATTTGCGGAAGTCCCGAGAAATGAGCAGTTCTTC. It translates to CASSLFAEVPRNEQFF.

This clone was picked up a small number of times. Here the CDR3 reads CSVRLQTNTGELFF. The CDR3, as DNA: TGCAGCGTTAGGTTACAGACGAACACCGGGGAGCTGTTTTTT. The genes are TRBV29-1 and TRBJ2-2; D is uncertain. Trimming cost V 5 bases and J 0 bases, with 10 bases left between them. This CDR3 spans 14 amino acids. Germline V gives CDR1 SQVTM, CDR2 ANQGSEA.

J is TRBJ2-6 and V is TRBV19; 8 bases map to TRBD1. Germline trimming cut 4 bases from V and 0 bases from J; bases unmatched to any gene: 5. Germline V gene lookup returns CDR1 LNHDA and CDR2 SQIVND (reference sequence). CDR3 length equals 17 residues. Here the CDR3 reads CASSTQTGGSGANVLTF. In nucleotides, the CDR3 is TGTGCCAGTAGTACACAAACAGGGGGCTCTGGGGCCAACGTCCTGACTTTC.

This clone was seen just once. The chain recombines TRBV19 with TRBJ1-2, with TRBD1 identical over 7 bases. There are 13 residues in the CDR3. V shed 6 bases, J shed 0 bases, and the junction held 1 base outside the gene matches. CDR1 and CDR2 from the germline V gene are LNHDA and SQIVND (reference sequence). The CDR3 DNA follows: TGTGCCAGTAGCAGGGGGACTAACTATGGCTACACCTTC. The encoded protein is CASSRGTNYGYTF.

The CDR3 region has the DNA TGTGCCAGAAGCTACGGGACAAGCGAAAAACTGTTTTTT. It codes for CARSYGTSEKLFF. The rearrangement uses TRBV5-3 and TRBJ1-4; weak D call: TRBD1 (6 bases). TRBV5-3 is given ORF status, its function remaining uncertain. V was clipped by 3 bases and J by 8 bases, with 11 bases between them. This CDR3 comprises 13 residues.

The chain carries TRBV6-5 and TRBJ2-1, with D unclear. The ends were cut back, 0 bases at V and 6 bases at J, with 12 bases in the middle. Looked up from germline, CDR1 is MNHEY and CDR2 is SVGAGI. The CDR3 runs 15 residues. CDR3 nucleotides: TGTGCCAGCAGTTACTCGAATGTAGCATTCAATGAGCAGTTCTTC. Its translation is CASSYSNVAFNEQFF.

V is TRBV5-1 and J is TRBJ1-3; perhaps TRBD1 as D (6 bases). The V gene's germline CDR1 is SGHRS and CDR2 YFSETQ. The CDR3 runs 15 residues. The V end lost 4 bases, the J end lost 4 bases, and 15 bases lay between the germline ends. The DNA of the CDR3 is TGCGCCAGCAGCGCGGACAGTCAAGGGGGAAACACCATATATTTT. Amino acid sequence: CASSADSQGGNTIYF.

This chain joins TRBV2 and TRBJ2-2; 8 positions match TRBD2. CDR3 length equals 15 residues. J lost 6 bases, V lost 3 bases, and 6 bases had no gene match. Per the germline V gene, CDR1 is SNHLY and CDR2 is FYNNEI. The CDR3 nucleotides are TGTGCCAGCAGTGATGTCGGGAGGGCCGCCGGGGAGCTGTTTTTT. The encoded protein is CASSDVGRAAGELFF. Together with reference TRBV2 and TRBJ2-2, the CDR3 gives the full variable domain: EPEVTQTPSHQVTQMGQEVILRCVPISNHLYFYWYRQILGQKVEFLVSFYNNEISEKSEIFDDQFSVERPDGSNFTLKIRSTKLEDSAMYFCASSDVGRAAGELFFGEGSRLTVL.